These 14 T cell receptor beta chains were sequenced from one sample in a study of blood T cell repertoires in COVID-19. Assay used: immunoSEQ multiplex PCR; TCRdb lists only in-frame clones, some missing. The sample lists around 470,000 clones, roughly 91% occurring once. The sequencing sample was made of PBMCs or T cells enriched from blood (not recorded which). Receptors originate from a man aged 18 to 30 who had recovered from COVID-19.

This clone occurred once. The rearrangement uses TRBV12-3 or TRBV12-4 and TRBJ1-1; no firm D call. Trimming stripped 7 bases from V and 5 bases from J, with 11 bases between. This CDR3 contains 12 residues. The CDR3 spells CASTALGTEAFF. Written as DNA, the CDR3 is TGTGCCAGCACCGCTCTCGGGACTGAAGCTTTCTTT.

The CDR3 sequence: CATSDLPLGDNSPLHF. CDR3 nucleotide sequence: TGTGCCACCAGTGATTTGCCCCTAGGGGATAATTCACCCCTCCACTTT. The rearrangement uses TRBV24-1 and TRBJ1-6; tentative D call: TRBD1 (5 bases). Between the trimmed V and J ends, which lost 0 bases and 5 bases, there was a span of 10 bases. CDR1 and CDR2 (germline): KGHDR, SFDVKD. The CDR3 runs to 16 residues.

The chain links TRBV18 to TRBJ2-3; D possibly corresponds to TRBD2 (6 bases). The length of the CDR3 is 17 residues. Per germline, CDR1 KGHSH and CDR2 LQKENI. The V gene lost 3 bases and the J gene lost 1 base, with 17 bases spanning the gap. The CDR3 DNA sequence: TGTGCCAGCTCACCTCGCCTTGCTAGCGTTGGCACAGATACGCAGTATTTT. This codes for CASSPRLASVGTDTQYF.

The chain couples TRBV18 to TRBJ1-2; tentatively, D is TRBD1 (6 bases). Germline CDR1 KGHSH, CDR2 LQKENI. The CDR3 is 13 amino acids. The V end lost 4 bases, the J end lost 3 bases, and 9 bases lay between the germline ends. The CDR3 DNA sequence: TGTGCCAGCTCACAGACAGGCGACTATGGCTACACCTTC. Translation: CASSQTGDYGYTF.

The CDR3 nucleotides read TGCGCCAGCAGCCAGGCCACCGGACTCAACTACAATGAGCAGTTCTTC. This translates into CASSQATGLNYNEQFF. The chain uses TRBV4-1 and TRBJ2-1, with D possibly TRBD2 on 5 matching bases. V gave up 3 bases and J gave up 3 bases, with 15 bases separating them. Germline V gene data show CDR1 as MGHRA and CDR2 as YSYEKL. The CDR3 spans 16 residues.

CDR3 loop: CASSIQGSTSGNTIYF. The CDR3, as DNA: TGTGCCAGTAGCATCCAGGGATCCACCTCTGGAAACACCATATATTTT. The chain recombines TRBV19 with TRBJ1-3, with D possibly matching TRBD1 (5 bases). V lost 6 bases and J 0 bases, leaving 15 bases between the germline ends. This CDR3 contains 16 residues. Germline loops: CDR1 LNHDA, CDR2 SQIVND (reference sequence). Variable domain in full (rest from reference TRBV19 and TRBJ1-3): DGGITQSPKYLFRKEGQNVTLSCEQNLNHDAMYWYRQDPGQGLRLIYYSQIVNDFQKGDIAEGYSVSREKKESFPLTVTSAQKNPTAFYLCASSIQGSTSGNTIYFGEGSWLTVV.

This clone was counted a few times. The chain recombines TRBV30 with TRBJ1-5; TRBD1 agrees at 11 bases. V gave up 1 base and J gave up 0 bases; unmatched junction bases: 8. Germline lookup yields CDR1 GTSNPN and CDR2 SVGIG (reference sequence). CDR3 size: 18 residues. As DNA, the CDR3 is TGTGCCTGGAGTGCGGACAGGGGGCCGGGTGTTAGCAATCAGCCCCAGCATTTT. Translating gives CAWSADRGPGVSNQPQHF.

The chain employs TRBV12-5 and TRBJ1-6, with no clear D. This CDR3 spans 19 amino acids. V lost 5 bases to trimming and J lost 4 bases, with 24 bases between them. Germline V lookup: CDR1 LGHNT, CDR2 FRNRAP. CDR3 amino acids: CASGPSRMLGQQYNSPLHF. The CDR3 nucleotides read TGTGCTAGTGGTCCCTCCCGGATGCTTGGGCAGCAATATAATTCACCCCTCCACTTT.

This chain uses TRBV27 with TRBJ1-6; 7 nucleotides match TRBD1. This CDR3 is built from 17 residues. Per the germline V gene, CDR1 is MNHEY and CDR2 is SMNVEV (reference sequence). Trimming cost V 5 bases and J 10 bases; bases outside gene matches: 17. CDR3 residues: CASSPRQGRGNNSPLHF. CDR3 nucleotide sequence: TGTGCCAGCAGTCCCAGACAGGGTCGGGGAAACAACTCACCCCTCCACTTT.

CDR3 sequence reads: CAWSVNRDGNTIYF. CDR3 nucleotide sequence: TGTGCCTGGAGTGTAAACCGGGATGGAAACACCATATATTTT. The V and J genes are TRBV30 and TRBJ1-3; unclear D gene. V shed 0 bases and J shed 3 bases, with 9 bases lying between them. The CDR3 runs 14 residues. The germline CDR1 and CDR2 sequences are GTSNPN and SVGIG (reference sequence).

The chain has TRBV3-1 (or the pseudogene TRBV3-2) and TRBJ2-7; TRBD2 matches at 13 bases. Losses at the gene ends were 1 base for V and 2 bases for J; bases not matched to a gene: 5. Germline V gene data show CDR1 as LGHDT and CDR2 as YNNKEL (reference sequence). This CDR3 comprises 17 residues. The CDR3 sequence is CASSQAPGLAGTYEQYF. CDR3 nucleotide sequence: TGTGCCAGCAGCCAAGCCCCGGGACTAGCGGGGACCTACGAGCAGTACTTC.

This clone was seen just once. CDR3 protein: CATSDPVRDQGGTGELFF. The CDR3 DNA reads TGTGCCACCAGTGACCCGGTTCGGGATCAGGGAGGCACCGGGGAGCTGTTTTTT. The rearrangement links TRBV24-1 to TRBJ2-2; weak D call: TRBD2 (6 bases). Germline CDR1 reads KGHDR; CDR2 reads SFDVKD. CDR3 length: 18 residues. The V end lost 4 bases, the J end lost 4 bases, and 21 bases lay between the germline ends.

J is TRBJ1-3 and V is TRBV7-9; 9 positions agree with TRBD1. V gave up 5 bases and J gave up 8 bases; unmatched junction bases: 4. Germline V lookup: CDR1 SEHNR, CDR2 FQNEAQ (reference sequence). CDR3 size: 13 residues. This chain's CDR3 is CASSKDRGDTIYF. The DNA for the CDR3 is TGTGCCAGCAGCAAGGACAGGGGTGACACCATATATTTT. The whole variable domain, remainder taken from reference TRBV7-9 and TRBJ1-3, is DTGVSQNPRHKITKRGQNVTFRCDPISEHNRLYWYRQTLGQGPEFLTYFQNEAQLEKSRLLSDRFSAERPKGSFSTLEIQRTEQGDSAMYLCASSKDRGDTIYFGEGSWLTVV.

This clone was picked up one time. V and J are TRBV19 and TRBJ2-1; TRBD2 matches 9 bases. The germline CDR1 and CDR2 sequences are LNHDA and SQIVND (reference sequence). The CDR3 has 16 amino acids. J gave up 4 bases and V 3 bases, and 7 bases lay outside the gene matches. Written as DNA, the CDR3 is TGTGCCAGTAGTATTTCCGCTAGCGGGATGTACAATGAGCAGTTCTTC. Translated, it gives CASSISASGMYNEQFF.